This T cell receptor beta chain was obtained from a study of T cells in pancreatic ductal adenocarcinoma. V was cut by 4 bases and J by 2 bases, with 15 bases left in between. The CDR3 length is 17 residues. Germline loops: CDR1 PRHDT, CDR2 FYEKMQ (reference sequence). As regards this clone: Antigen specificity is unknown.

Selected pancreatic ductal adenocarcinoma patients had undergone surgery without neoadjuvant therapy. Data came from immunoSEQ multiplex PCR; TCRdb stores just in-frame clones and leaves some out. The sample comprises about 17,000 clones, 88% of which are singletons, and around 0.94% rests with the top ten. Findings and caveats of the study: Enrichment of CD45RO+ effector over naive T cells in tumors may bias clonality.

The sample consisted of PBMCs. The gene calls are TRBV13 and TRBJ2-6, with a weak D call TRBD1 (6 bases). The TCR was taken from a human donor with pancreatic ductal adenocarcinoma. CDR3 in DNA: TGTGCCAGCAGCTCCCCAACCCACAGGGCTGGGGCCAACGTCCTGACTTTC. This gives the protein CASSSPTHRAGANVLTF.